This TCR beta chain comes out of a study of PD-1 blockade in classical Hodgkin lymphoma. Germline values: CDR1 SGHDN, CDR2 FVKESK. This CDR3 contains 14 residues. The ends were cut back, 3 bases at V and 2 bases at J, with 8 bases in the middle. The time point denotes: cycle 4 day 1 (C4D1), after less than 7 weeks of nivolumab. Every patient experienced relapse after autologous stem cell transplantation, and brentuximab vedotin exposure varied. Repertoires were generated with immunoSEQ multiplex PCR, while TCRdb's copy carries only in-frame clones and drops some. The sample consists of fewer than 55,000 clones, over 75% of them appearing once. General study points: Similar baseline diversity was found in complete responders and newly diagnosed patients. Repertoires differed for reasons still undefined, possibly disease activity or prior therapy.

Points on this clone: Its antigen is undetermined.

The chain is built from TRBV14 and TRBJ1-3, with no clear D. The sequences come from peripheral blood mononuclear cells (PBMCs), collected before the fourth cycle of nivolumab. The receptor was derived from a human donor with classical Hodgkin lymphoma. As DNA, the CDR3 is TGTGCCAGCAGCCAGAGGCAGCCTGGAAACACCATATATTTT. It codes for CASSQRQPGNTIYF.